The 8 T cell receptor beta chains below all came from one sample that was sequenced in a study of regulatory T cells in long-lasting Graves disease. Time point denoted: newly diagnosed GD, antithyroid drugs for less than 3 months. PBMC RNA served as the TCR library source. For TCR beta, libraries came from iRepertoire HTBI primers and Arm-PCR of CDR3 regions. TCRdb re-derived calls from the multiplex PCR reads in MiXCR, one entry per CDR3 protein. The sample comprises roughly 360,000 distinct CDR3 sequences, 12% of which are singletons, and approximately 20% rests with the top ten. These same data were also listed under a study on T cells in Graves' hyperthyroidism and ophthalmopathy.

The material sequenced was peripheral blood mononuclear cells (PBMCs), taken at new diagnosis, from a patient treated with antithyroid drugs. All receptors derive from a young woman with Graves disease.

Ten or more counts support this clonotype. The chain links TRBV2 to TRBJ1-4; unclear D gene. The CDR3 is 13 amino acids. CDR1 SNHLY and CDR2 FYNNEI come from the germline V gene. The V end was cut by 4 bases, the J end by 8 bases, with 11 bases between. CDR3 amino acids: CASSVRVTEKLFF. The CDR3, as DNA: TGTGCCAGCAGTGTGAGGGTCACCGAAAAACTGTTTTTT.

This clonotype came up many times. The V gene is TRBV6-1, the J gene TRBJ2-1; no clear D gene. The CDR3 sequence is 16 residues long. V shed 5 bases and J shed 0 bases, with 14 bases lying between them. From germline, CDR1 is MNHNS and CDR2 SASEGT. The CDR3: CASSPARRPSYNEQFF. The CDR3 nucleotides read TGTGCCAGCAGTCCCGCTCGGCGTCCCTCCTACAATGAGCAGTTCTTC.

This clonotype was observed many times. The chain combines TRBV3-1 with TRBJ1-1; maybe TRBD1 (5 bases). The CDR3 covers 12 residues. Germline V gives CDR1 LGHDT, CDR2 YNNKEL (reference sequence). Trimming shortened V by 0 bases and J by 7 bases, and 6 bases separated the two germline ends. CDR3 in DNA: TGTGCCAGCAGCCAAGATAGGGGTGAAGCTTTCTTT. Translated: CASSQDRGEAFF.

This clonotype was picked up many times. V usage is TRBV28 and J usage is TRBJ2-7; maybe TRBD2 (6 bases). The CDR3 consists of 12 residues. The V and J ends lost 8 bases and 2 bases respectively, with 10 bases between them. Germline lookup yields CDR1 MDHEN and CDR2 SYDVKM. CDR3 nucleotides: TGTGCCAGCGGGCGGGGTCCCTACGAGCAGTACTTC. It is translated as CASGRGPYEQYF.

This clonotype was counted only a few times. The chain carries TRBV7-9 and TRBJ1-4; a possible D gene is TRBD1 (6 bases). CDR1 is SEHNR and CDR2 is FQNEAQ in the germline V gene (reference sequence). The CDR3 runs to 15 residues. V lost 1 base and J 5 bases, leaving 11 bases between the germline ends. CDR3 sequence reads: CASSLDRGANEKLFF. Here the CDR3 DNA reads TGTGCCAGCAGCTTAGATCGGGGGGCAAATGAAAAACTGTTTTTT.

The V gene is TRBV7-2, the J gene TRBJ2-5; TRBD1 is a possible D gene (7 bases). Germline assignment: CDR1 SGHTA and CDR2 FQGNSA. The CDR3 contains 15 residues. Between the trimmed V and J ends, which lost 5 bases and 5 bases, there was a span of 18 bases. CDR3 region: CASSPWAGGSETQYF. The CDR3 DNA follows: TGTGCCAGCAGCCCGTGGGCAGGGGGGTCGGAGACCCAGTACTTC.

CDR3 bases: TGTGCCAGCAGTGAGGGTAGCGGGAGTTGGCAAGAGACCCAGTACTTC. As protein: CASSEGSGSWQETQYF. The chain is built from TRBV2 and TRBJ2-5, with 9 bases aligning to TRBD2. This CDR3 is built from 16 residues. Per germline, CDR1 SNHLY and CDR2 FYNNEI. The junction had 7 bases not matched to a gene; V was cut back by 3 bases and J by 2 bases. Based on the CDR3 plus reference TRBV2 and TRBJ2-5, the full variable domain is EPEVTQTPSHQVTQMGQEVILRCVPISNHLYFYWYRQILGQKVEFLVSFYNNEISEKSEIFDDQFSVERPDGSNFTLKIRSTKLEDSAMYFCASSEGSGSWQETQYFGPGTRLLVL.

At least ten counts were recorded for this clonotype. The V call is TRBV20-1, the J call TRBJ2-5; 10 bases are shared with TRBD1. CDR1 is DFQATT, CDR2 SNEGSKA, per germline (reference sequence). The CDR3 sequence is 16 residues long. The junction had 11 bases not matched to a gene; V was cut back by 6 bases and J by 1 base. For the CDR3, the DNA is TGCAGTGCCGATGGGGACAGGGGTTTGTCCCAAGAGACCCAGTACTTC. It codes for CSADGDRGLSQETQYF.